The TCR beta chain under discussion was sequenced for a study of beta chain features in type 1 diabetes. Study in general: The samples had more than 95 million sorted cells examined in all. Findings and caveats of the study: The study found moderately but significantly shorter TCRB CDR3s in all four CD4+ subsets of Type 1 diabetes patients.

There was one heparinised blood draw per donor, averaging about 110 mL. It was via CD45RO/CCR7/CD25/CD127/CD95/CD27 that CD4+ naive, central memory, regulatory and stem cell-like memory cells were sorted. Each of the sorted populations had a purity greater than 95%. After removal of 0 bases from V and 2 bases from J, the junction contained 6 bases not matched to a gene. From germline, CDR1 is SGDLS and CDR2 YYNGEE. This CDR3 is 16 amino acids long. The investigators reverse transcribed all of the isolated RNA, so they sequenced expressed TCRB transcripts. Method: immunoSEQ multiplex PCR; TCRdb's copy keeps in-frame clones and lacks some. The data contain more than 120,000 clones, 13% of them singletons. This clone was picked up a small number of times. Its specificity is unknown.

This receptor was taken from a young man with type 1 diabetes. Sequencing input: central memory CD4+ T cells from blood. The chain employs TRBV9 and TRBJ2-7; 9 bases match TRBD1. The CDR3 bases are TGTGCCAGCAGCGTAGCTCCGGGACAGGGTACCTACGAGCAGTACTTC. Its protein product is CASSVAPGQGTYEQYF.